This record covers a single TCR beta chain. Per the germline V gene, CDR1 is MDHEN and CDR2 is SYDVKM. The CDR3 totals 14 residues. V was cut by 5 bases and J by 1 base, with 9 bases left in between. Seattle's enrolled individuals joined amid active infection and were then monitored longitudinally. These data belong to a study of blood T cell repertoires in COVID-19. About the research overall: Specimens from acute and convalescent COVID-19 originated in the United States, Italy and Spain. From T cells, B-cell-depleted T cells, or PBMCs came the material, which was cDNA or gDNA.

In the authors' methods: Amplifying reference gene primers gave estimates of nucleated cell counts. The table came from immunoSEQ multiplex PCR; TCRdb's copy has only in-frame clones and leaves some out. V, J and clone size were drawn from that table, and D and trimming were deduced from the DNA. The table lists approximately 180,000 clones, around 80% of them singletons. What was sequenced was peripheral blood. This sequence joins TRBV28 and TRBJ1-5; TRBD1 might be the D (6 bases). This clonotype originated in a woman between 35 and 50 years old with COVID-19, enrolled during active disease. CDR3 protein: CASSHRASNQPQHF. The CDR3 coding sequence is TGTGCCAGCAGTCACAGGGCGAGCAATCAGCCCCAGCATTTT. Full variable domain (rest looked up from reference TRBV28 and TRBJ1-5): DVKVTQSSRYLVKRTGEKVFLECVQDMDHENMFWYRQDPGLGLRLIYFSYDVKMKEKGDIPEGYSVSREKKERFSLILESASTNQTSMYLCASSHRASNQPQHFGDGTRLSIL.